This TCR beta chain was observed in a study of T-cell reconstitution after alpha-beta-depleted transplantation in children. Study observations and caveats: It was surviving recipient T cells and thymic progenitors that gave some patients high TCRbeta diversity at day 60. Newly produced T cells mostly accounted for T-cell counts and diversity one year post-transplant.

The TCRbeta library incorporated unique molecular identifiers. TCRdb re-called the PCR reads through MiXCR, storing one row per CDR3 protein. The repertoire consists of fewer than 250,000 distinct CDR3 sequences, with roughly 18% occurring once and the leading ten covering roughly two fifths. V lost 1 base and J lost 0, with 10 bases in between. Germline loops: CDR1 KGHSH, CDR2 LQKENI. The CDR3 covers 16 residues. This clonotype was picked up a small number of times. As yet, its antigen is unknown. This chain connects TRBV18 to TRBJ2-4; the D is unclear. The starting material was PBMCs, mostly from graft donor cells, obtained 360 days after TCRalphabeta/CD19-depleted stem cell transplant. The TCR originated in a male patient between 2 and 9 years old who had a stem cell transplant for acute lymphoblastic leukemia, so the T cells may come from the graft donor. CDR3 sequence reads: CASSPLALLAKNIQYF. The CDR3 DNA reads TGTGCCAGCTCACCACTGGCACTGCTAGCCAAAAACATTCAGTACTTC.